The TCR beta chain described here comes from a study of blood T cell repertoires in COVID-19. Study-wide context: The United States, Italy and Spain provided the acute and convalescent COVID-19 samples. T cells, B-cell-depleted T cells, or PBMCs supplied cDNA or gDNA.

As processed by the authors: Using reference gene primer amplification, nucleated cell counts were estimated. This table comes from immunoSEQ multiplex PCR, and its TCRdb copy is limited to in-frame clones, with some not included. V and J calls and clone size come straight from that table; D and trimming were deduced from the DNA. The profile covers 300,000 to 400,000 clones, with roughly 90% appearing a single time and roughly 6.6% taken by the ten largest. The CDR3 has 15 amino acids. Per germline, CDR1 KGHDR and CDR2 SFDVKD. J was trimmed by 4 bases and V by 5 bases; bases with no gene match: 4. Seattle researchers signed up patients amid active infection and tracked them longitudinally.

The sample consisted of peripheral blood. The chain has TRBV24-1 and TRBJ1-1, with TRBD1 matching over 12 bases. This TCR was sampled from a woman in her seventies with COVID-19, enrolled during active disease. The CDR3 loop reads CATSGRGQGATEAFF. The CDR3 region has the DNA TGTGCCACCAGTGGGAGGGGACAGGGGGCCACTGAAGCTTTCTTT.